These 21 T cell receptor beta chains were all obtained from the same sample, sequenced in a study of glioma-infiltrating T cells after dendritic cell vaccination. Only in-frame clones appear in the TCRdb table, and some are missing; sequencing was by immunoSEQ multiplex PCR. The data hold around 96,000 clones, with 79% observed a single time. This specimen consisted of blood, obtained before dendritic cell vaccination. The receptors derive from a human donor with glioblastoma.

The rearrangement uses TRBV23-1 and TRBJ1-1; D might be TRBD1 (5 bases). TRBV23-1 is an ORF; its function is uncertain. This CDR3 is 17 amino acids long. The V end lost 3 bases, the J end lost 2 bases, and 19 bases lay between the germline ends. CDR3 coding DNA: TGCGCCAGCAGTCACGGGAGAAGAACAGGAGAAAACACTGAAGCTTTCTTT. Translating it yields CASSHGRRTGENTEAFF.

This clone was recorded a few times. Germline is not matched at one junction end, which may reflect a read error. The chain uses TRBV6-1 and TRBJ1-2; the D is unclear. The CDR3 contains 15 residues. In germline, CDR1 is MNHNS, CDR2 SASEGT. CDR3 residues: CASSELTSVESNRLF. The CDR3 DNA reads TGTGCCAGCAGTGAATTAACTAGTGTGGAATCAAATAGGCTCTTC.

In nucleotides, the CDR3 is TGTGCCAGCACCAAACAGGGGGGGCCTTACGAGCAGTACTTC. Translated: CASTKQGGPYEQYF. The chain carries TRBV27 and TRBJ2-5; possible D gene TRBD1, 8 bases. TRBJ2-7 explains the end of the DNA better; the J call may be wrong. This CDR3 comprises 14 residues. Germline-derived CDR1 and CDR2 are MNHEY and SMNVEV (reference sequence).

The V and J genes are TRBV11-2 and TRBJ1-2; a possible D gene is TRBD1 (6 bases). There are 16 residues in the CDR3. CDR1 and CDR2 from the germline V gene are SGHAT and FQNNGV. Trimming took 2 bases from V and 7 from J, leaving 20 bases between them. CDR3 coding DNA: TGTGCCAGCAGCTTAAACCCAGACCCTACACAGGGTGGCTACACCTTC. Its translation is CASSLNPDPTQGGYTF.

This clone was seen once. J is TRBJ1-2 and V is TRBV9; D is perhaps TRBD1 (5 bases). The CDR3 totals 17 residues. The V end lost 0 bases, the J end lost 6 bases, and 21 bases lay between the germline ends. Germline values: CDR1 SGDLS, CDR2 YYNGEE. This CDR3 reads CASSVGPGFGGYDGYTF. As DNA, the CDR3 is TGTGCCAGCAGCGTAGGTCCGGGTTTCGGGGGATATGATGGCTACACCTTC.

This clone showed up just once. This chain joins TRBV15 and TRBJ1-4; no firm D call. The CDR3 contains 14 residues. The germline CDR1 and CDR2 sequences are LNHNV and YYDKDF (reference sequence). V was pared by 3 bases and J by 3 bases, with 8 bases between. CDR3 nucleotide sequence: TGTGCCACCAGCAGTATGGCGGCTAATGAAAAACTGTTTTTT. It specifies CATSSMAANEKLFF.

Written as DNA, the CDR3 is TGTGCCAGTAGTATCCCAACGACAGGCAACACCGGGGAGCTGTTTTTT. Residues: CASSIPTTGNTGELFF. The gene calls are TRBV19 and TRBJ2-2; TRBD1 might be the D (6 bases). The germline V and J ends were trimmed by 3 bases and 2 bases, with 13 bases remaining between them. CDR1 is LNHDA and CDR2 is SQIVND in the germline V gene (reference sequence). The CDR3 covers 16 residues. Variable domain in full (rest from reference TRBV19 and TRBJ2-2): DGGITQSPKYLFRKEGQNVTLSCEQNLNHDAMYWYRQDPGQGLRLIYYSQIVNDFQKGDIAEGYSVSREKKESFPLTVTSAQKNPTAFYLCASSIPTTGNTGELFFGEGSRLTVL.

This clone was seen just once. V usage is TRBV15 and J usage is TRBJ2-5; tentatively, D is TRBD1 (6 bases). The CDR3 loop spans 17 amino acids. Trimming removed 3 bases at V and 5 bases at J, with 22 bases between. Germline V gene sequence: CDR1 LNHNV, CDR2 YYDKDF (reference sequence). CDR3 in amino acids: CATSSGEWKTGGETQYF. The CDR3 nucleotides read TGTGCCACCAGCAGTGGGGAGTGGAAGACAGGTGGGGAGACCCAGTACTTC.

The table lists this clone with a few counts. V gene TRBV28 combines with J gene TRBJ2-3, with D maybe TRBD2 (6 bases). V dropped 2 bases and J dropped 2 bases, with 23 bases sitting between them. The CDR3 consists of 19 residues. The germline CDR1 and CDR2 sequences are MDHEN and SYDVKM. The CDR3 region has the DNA TGTGCCAGCAGTTTACTCTCCTCCTTACCTAGCGAAAACACAGATACGCAGTATTTT. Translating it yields CASSLLSSLPSENTDTQYF.

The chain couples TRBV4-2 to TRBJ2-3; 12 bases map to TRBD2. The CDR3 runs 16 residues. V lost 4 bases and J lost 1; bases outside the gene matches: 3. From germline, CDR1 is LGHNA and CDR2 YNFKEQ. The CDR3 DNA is TGTGCCAGCAGCCTTAGACTAGCGGGGGGCACAGATACGCAGTATTTT. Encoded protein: CASSLRLAGGTDTQYF.

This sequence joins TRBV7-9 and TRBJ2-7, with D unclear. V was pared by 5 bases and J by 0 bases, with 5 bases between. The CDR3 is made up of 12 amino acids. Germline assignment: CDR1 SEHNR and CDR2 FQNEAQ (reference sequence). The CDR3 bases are TGTGCCAGCAGCCGCGGCTCCTACGAGCAGTACTTC. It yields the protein CASSRGSYEQYF.

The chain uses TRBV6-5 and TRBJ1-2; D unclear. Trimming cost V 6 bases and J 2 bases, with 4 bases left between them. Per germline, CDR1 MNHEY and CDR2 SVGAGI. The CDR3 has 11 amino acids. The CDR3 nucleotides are TGTGCCAGCAGCCCGAACTATGGCTACACCTTC. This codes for CASSPNYGYTF.

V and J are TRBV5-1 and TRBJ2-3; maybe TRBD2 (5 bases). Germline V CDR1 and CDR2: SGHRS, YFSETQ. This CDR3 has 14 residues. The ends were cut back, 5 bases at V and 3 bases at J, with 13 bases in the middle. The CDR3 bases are TGCGCCAGCAGAGAGAGAGGGCGGACAGATACGCAGTATTTT. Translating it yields CASRERGRTDTQYF. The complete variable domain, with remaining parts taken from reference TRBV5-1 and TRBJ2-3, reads KAGVTQTPRYLIKTRGQQVTLSCSPISGHRSVSWYQQTPGQGLQFLFEYFSETQRNKGNFPGRFSGRQFSNSRSEMNVSTLELGDSALYLCASRERGRTDTQYFGPGTRLTVL.

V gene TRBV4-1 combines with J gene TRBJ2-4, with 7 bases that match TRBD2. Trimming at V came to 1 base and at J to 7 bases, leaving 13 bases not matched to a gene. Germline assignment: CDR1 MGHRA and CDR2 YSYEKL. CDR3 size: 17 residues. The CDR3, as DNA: TGCGCCAGCAGCCAAGTAGGCTCCCACGCCGGGGGGAACATTCAGTACTTC. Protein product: CASSQVGSHAGGNIQYF.

CDR3 protein: CASSPTGGEQYF. The CDR3 coding sequence is TGTGCCAGCAGCCCGACGGGGGGCGAGCAGTACTTC. This chain joins TRBV7-9 and TRBJ2-7, with 7 bases matching TRBD2. The CDR3 sequence is 12 residues long. V was pared by 5 bases and J by 6 bases, with 4 bases of the junction left unmatched. CDR1 and CDR2 from the germline V gene are SEHNR and FQNEAQ (reference sequence).

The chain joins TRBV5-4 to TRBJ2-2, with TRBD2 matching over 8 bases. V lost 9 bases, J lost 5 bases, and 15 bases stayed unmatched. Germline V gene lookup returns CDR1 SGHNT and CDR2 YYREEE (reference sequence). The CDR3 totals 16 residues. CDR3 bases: TGTGCCACCCGAGATGGCGGGGGGTCTCGAACCGGGGAGCTGTTTTTT. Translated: CATRDGGGSRTGELFF.

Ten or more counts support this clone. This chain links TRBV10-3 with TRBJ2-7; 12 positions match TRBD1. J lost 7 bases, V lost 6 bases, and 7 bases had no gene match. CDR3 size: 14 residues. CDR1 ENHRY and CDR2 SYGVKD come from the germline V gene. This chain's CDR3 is CAIRWGQGALEQYF. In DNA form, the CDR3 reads TGTGCCATCAGATGGGGACAGGGGGCGCTTGAGCAGTACTTC.

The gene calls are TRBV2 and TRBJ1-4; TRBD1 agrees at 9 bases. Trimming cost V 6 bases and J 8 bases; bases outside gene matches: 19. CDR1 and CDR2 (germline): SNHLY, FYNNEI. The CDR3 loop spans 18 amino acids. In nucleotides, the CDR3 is TGTGCCAGCAGGCTTGGGACAGGGCTCAGAGAGATAGCAGAAAAACTGTTTTTT. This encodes CASRLGTGLREIAEKLFF.

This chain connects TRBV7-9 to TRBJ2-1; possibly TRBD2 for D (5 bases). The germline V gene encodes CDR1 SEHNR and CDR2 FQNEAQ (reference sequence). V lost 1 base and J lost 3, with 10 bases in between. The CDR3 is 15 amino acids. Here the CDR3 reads CASSLGVGDYNEQFF. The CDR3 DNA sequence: TGTGCCAGCAGCTTAGGGGTCGGGGACTACAATGAGCAGTTCTTC.

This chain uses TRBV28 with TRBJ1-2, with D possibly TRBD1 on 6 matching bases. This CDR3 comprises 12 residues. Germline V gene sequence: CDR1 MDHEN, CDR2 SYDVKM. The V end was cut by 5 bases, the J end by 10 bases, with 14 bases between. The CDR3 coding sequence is TGTGCCAGCAGTGTCGGACAGTCGGCCTACACCTTC. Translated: CASSVGQSAYTF.

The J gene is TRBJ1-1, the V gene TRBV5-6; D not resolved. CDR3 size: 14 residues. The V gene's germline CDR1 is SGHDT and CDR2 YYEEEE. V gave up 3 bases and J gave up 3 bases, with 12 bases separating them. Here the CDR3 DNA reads TGTGCCAGCAGCTCGGGGAGATTCTACACTGAAGCTTTCTTT. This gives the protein CASSSGRFYTEAFF.